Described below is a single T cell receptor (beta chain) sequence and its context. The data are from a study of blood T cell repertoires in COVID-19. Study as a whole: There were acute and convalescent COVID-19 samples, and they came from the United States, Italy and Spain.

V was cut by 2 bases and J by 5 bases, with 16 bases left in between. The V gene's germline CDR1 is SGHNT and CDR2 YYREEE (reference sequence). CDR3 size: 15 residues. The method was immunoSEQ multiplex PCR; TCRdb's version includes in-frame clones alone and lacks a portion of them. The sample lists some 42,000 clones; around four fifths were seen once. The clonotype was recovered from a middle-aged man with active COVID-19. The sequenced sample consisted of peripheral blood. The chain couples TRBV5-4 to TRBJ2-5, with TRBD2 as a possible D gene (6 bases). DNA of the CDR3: TGTGCCAGCAGCTTTAAAGATTCGGGGGACGAGACCCAGTACTTC. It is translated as CASSFKDSGDETQYF.